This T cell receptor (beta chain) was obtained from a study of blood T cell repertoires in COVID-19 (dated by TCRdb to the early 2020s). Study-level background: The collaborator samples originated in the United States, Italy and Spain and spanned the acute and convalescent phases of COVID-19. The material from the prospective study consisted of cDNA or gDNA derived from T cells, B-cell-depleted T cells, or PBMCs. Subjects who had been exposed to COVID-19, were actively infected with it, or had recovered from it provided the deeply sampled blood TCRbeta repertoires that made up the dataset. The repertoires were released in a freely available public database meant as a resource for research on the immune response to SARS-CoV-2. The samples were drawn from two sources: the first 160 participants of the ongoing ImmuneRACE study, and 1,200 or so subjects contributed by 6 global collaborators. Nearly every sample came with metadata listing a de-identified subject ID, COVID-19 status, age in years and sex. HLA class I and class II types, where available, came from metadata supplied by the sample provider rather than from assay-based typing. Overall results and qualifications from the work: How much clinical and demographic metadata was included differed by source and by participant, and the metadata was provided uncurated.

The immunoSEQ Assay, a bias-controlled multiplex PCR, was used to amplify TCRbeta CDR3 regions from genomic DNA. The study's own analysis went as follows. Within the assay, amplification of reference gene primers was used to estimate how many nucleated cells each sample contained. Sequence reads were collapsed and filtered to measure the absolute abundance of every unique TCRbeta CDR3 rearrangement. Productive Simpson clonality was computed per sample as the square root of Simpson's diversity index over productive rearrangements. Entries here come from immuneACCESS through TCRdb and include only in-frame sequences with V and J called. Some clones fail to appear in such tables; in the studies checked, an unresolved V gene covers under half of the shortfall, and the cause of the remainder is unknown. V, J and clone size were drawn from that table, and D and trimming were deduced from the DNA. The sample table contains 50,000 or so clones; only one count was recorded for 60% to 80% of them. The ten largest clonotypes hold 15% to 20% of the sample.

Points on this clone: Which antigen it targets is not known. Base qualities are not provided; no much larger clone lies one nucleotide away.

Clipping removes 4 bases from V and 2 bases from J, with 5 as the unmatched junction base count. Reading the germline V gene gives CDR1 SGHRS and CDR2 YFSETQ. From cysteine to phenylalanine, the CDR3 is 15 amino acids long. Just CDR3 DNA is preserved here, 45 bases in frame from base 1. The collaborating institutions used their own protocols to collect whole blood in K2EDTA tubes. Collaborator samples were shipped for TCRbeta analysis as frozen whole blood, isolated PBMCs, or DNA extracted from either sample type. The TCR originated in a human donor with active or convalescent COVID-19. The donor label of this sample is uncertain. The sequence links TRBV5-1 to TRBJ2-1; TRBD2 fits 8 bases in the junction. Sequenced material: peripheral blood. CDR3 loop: CASSGAGVPYNEQFF. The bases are TGCGCCAGCAGCGGAGCGGGGGTCCCCTACAATGAGCAGTTCTTC.